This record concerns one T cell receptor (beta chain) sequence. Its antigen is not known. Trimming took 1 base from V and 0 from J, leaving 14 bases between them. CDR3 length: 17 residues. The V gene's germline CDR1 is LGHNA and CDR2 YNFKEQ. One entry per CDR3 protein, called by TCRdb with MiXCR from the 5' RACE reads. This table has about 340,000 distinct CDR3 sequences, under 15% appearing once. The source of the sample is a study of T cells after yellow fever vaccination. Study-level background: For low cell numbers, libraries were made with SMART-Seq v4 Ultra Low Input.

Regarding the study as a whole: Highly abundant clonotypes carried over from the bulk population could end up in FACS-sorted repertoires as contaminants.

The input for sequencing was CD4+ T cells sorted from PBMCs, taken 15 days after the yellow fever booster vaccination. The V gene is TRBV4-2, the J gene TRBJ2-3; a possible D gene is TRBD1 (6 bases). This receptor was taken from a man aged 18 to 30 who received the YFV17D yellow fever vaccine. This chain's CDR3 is CASSQGRGPYSTDTQYF. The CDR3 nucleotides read TGTGCCAGCAGCCAAGGCAGGGGTCCATATAGCACAGATACGCAGTATTTT.